This T cell receptor beta chain comes out of a study of early T cells in non-severe SARS-CoV-2 infection. The CDR3 runs 12 residues. The V gene's germline CDR1 is GTSNPN and CDR2 SVGIG (reference sequence). V lost 0 bases, J lost 4 bases, and 7 bases lay in between. TCRdb recomputed calls from the 5' RACE reads with MiXCR, one row per CDR3 protein. The sample lists approximately 89,000 distinct CDR3 sequences, around 15% occurring once. This clonotype showed up many times. V gene TRBV30 combines with J gene TRBJ2-7; unclear D gene. The sequence came from an adult who was a healthcare worker with PCR-confirmed SARS-CoV-2 infection or an uninfected control (not recorded which). Sequences were obtained from whole blood. This CDR3 reads CAWSVLGYEQYF. The CDR3 coding sequence is TGTGCCTGGAGTGTACTGGGATACGAGCAGTACTTC. Complete variable domain (other parts from reference TRBV30 and TRBJ2-7): SQTIHQWPATLVQPVGSPLSLECTVEGTSNPNLYWYRQAAGRGLQLLFYSVGIGQISSEVPQNLSASRPQDRQFILSSKKLLLSDSGFYLCAWSVLGYEQYFGPGTRLTVT.